The entry that follows covers one TCR beta chain sequence. The antigen is undetermined. A second roughly 6 to 12 cycle PCR used barcoded and J-beta primers. Using its own MiXCR run on the 5' RACE reads, TCRdb lists one record per CDR3 protein. The repertoire holds fewer than 1.5 million distinct CDR3 sequences, with about 43% as singletons. This CDR3 is 15 amino acids long. From germline, CDR1 is SGDLS and CDR2 YYNGEE. The V end was cut by 0 bases, the J end by 4 bases, with 13 bases between. This sample is drawn from a study of blood T cells in healthy people across ages. The study, taken as a whole, reports: Long-lived donors exceeded aged donors in naive CD4+ cells and diversity.

Sequencing was performed on blood. This clonotype was obtained from a woman aged 18-30 years in good health. This chain uses TRBV9 with TRBJ2-5; D perhaps matches TRBD1 (7 bases). The CDR3 sequence is CASSVGQGGRETQYF. CDR3 DNA sequence: TGTGCCAGCAGCGTAGGACAGGGAGGTCGAGAGACCCAGTACTTC.